This T cell receptor (beta chain) was captured by sequencing in a study of T cell responses to AZD1222 COVID-19 vaccine. Study-level findings and limits: There were mostly white British donors and more females than males, and clonal diversity was possibly underestimated. There were vaccine-associated CD4 TCRs across spike, dominant at 160-218 and 743-854.

With V trimmed by 5 bases and J by 7 bases, 9 bases remained unmatched. The CDR3 contains 14 residues. Germline V lookup: CDR1 PRHDT, CDR2 FYEKMQ (reference sequence). As concerns this clone: Its antigen is currently unknown.

TCRdb's copy holds only in-frame clones and misses some; the assay was immunoSEQ multiplex PCR. Of 120,000 or so clones listed, 80% to 90% are singletons. This clonotype was sampled from an adult in good health. Sample: peripheral blood, taken on day 0 of MenACWY control vaccination. This chain links TRBV13 with TRBJ1-2, with 8 bases that match TRBD1. The CDR3 DNA follows: TGTGCCAGCAGCCCGGACAGGGACAGGAGTGGCTACACCTTC. Its translation is CASSPDRDRSGYTF.